This T cell receptor beta chain was documented in a study of blood T cell repertoires in COVID-19. Across the whole study: COVID-19 samples, acute and convalescent, were from the United States, Italy and Spain.

TCRdb's copy holds only in-frame clones and misses some; the assay was immunoSEQ multiplex PCR. The sample lists about 69,000 clones; 84% were seen once. CDR3 length: 15 residues. The V gene end was trimmed by 3 bases and the J gene end by 2 bases; junction bases not matched to a gene: 8. The germline V gene encodes CDR1 SQVTM and CDR2 ANQGSEA. The chain uses TRBV29-1 and TRBJ1-2, with 8 bases aligning to TRBD1. The receptor was derived from a man over 45 with COVID-19, enrolled during active disease. What was sequenced was peripheral blood. CDR3 in amino acids: CSVEDRVSSNYGYTF. As DNA, the CDR3 is TGCAGCGTTGAGGACAGGGTGTCATCAAACTATGGCTACACCTTC. The full variable domain, completed using reference TRBV29-1 and TRBJ1-2, is SAVISQKPSRDICQRGTSLTIQCQVDSQVTMMFWYRQQPGQSLTLIATANQGSEATYESGFVIDKFPISRPNLTFSTLTVSNMSPEDSSIYLCSVEDRVSSNYGYTFGSGTRLTVV.